Listed here is a single T cell receptor (beta chain). This record belongs to a study of blood T cell repertoires in COVID-19. For the study at large: Material from acute and convalescent COVID-19 was sourced from the United States, Italy and Spain. From T cells, B-cell-depleted T cells, or PBMCs came the material, which was cDNA or gDNA.

The CDR3 length is 16 residues. Germline V gene data show CDR1 as MNHNY and CDR2 as SVGAGI (reference sequence). V was trimmed by 7 bases and J by 0 bases, leaving 16 bases between them. Authors' processing steps: It was from reference gene primer amplification that nucleated cell counts were estimated. The assay was immunoSEQ multiplex PCR, and TCRdb's table has in-frame clones only and misses some. D and trimming come from the DNA, and the V and J calls and clone size come from that table. The table has some 250,000 clones, 82% seen once; the top ten hold roughly 12%. The source of this sequence is a woman aged 60 to 75 with active or convalescent COVID-19. This rearrangement joins TRBV6-6 to TRBJ2-1; TRBD2 might be the D (6 bases). Material: peripheral blood. The CDR3 sequence is CASTKDAGSSYNEQFF. CDR3 DNA: TGTGCCAGCACAAAGGACGCGGGGAGCTCCTACAATGAGCAGTTCTTC.